This T cell receptor beta chain is drawn from a study of cytomegalovirus exposure and HLA in healthy donors. Study findings and constraints: Highly shared sequence variants in one cluster were likely a sequencing artifact. CMV antigen specificity of a few CMV-associated chains was confirmed in vitro. A list of approximately 160 TCR beta chains associated with cytomegalovirus was given.

To note about this clone: Its antigen is unknown.

Germline CDR1 SGHTA, CDR2 FQGTGA. The trim removed 5 bases at V and 6 bases at J, leaving 6 bases unmatched. CDR3 size: 13 residues. The PCR employed 60 Vbeta primers together with 13 Jbeta primers. The repertoire was sequenced with immunoSEQ multiplex PCR; TCRdb's copy has only in-frame clones and lacks some. Of under 90,000 clones in the sample, 75% were seen once. This clonotype originated in a man aged 40-49 years in good health and CMV-seronegative. Sequenced: PBMCs. The chain carries TRBV7-3 and TRBJ1-1, with TRBD1 identical over 7 bases. The CDR3 is CASSKTGFSEAFF. The CDR3 bases are TGTGCCAGCAGCAAGACAGGGTTCTCTGAAGCTTTCTTT.